The 13 T cell receptor beta chains presented below share a single source sample, sequenced in a study of T cell responses to AZD1222 COVID-19 vaccine. Measured with immunoSEQ multiplex PCR; TCRdb has only the in-frame clones, and not every one. This sample carries about 140,000 clones, more than 85% of them seen once, and the ten largest clones take 0.75% to 1%. Material: peripheral blood, obtained on day 0 of MenACWY control vaccination. All receptors come from an adult in good health.

V and J are TRBV19 and TRBJ1-5; D gene unclear. Germline CDR1 and CDR2: LNHDA and SQIVND (reference sequence). Trimming removed 5 bases at V and 0 bases at J, with 8 bases between. The CDR3 contains 14 residues. The CDR3 spells CASSRRNSNQPQHF. For the CDR3, the DNA is TGTGCCAGTAGTCGACGGAATAGCAATCAGCCCCAGCATTTT.

The count of this clone is one. This chain links TRBV6-4 with TRBJ1-2, with 7 nucleotides matching TRBD1. Germline V gene data show CDR1 as MRHNA and CDR2 as SNTAGT. This CDR3 has 17 amino acids. Unmatched junction bases numbered 14, after V lost 6 bases and J lost 1 base. The CDR3 region is CASSPRGDSLVNYGYTF. The CDR3 DNA is TGTGCCAGCAGCCCGCGAGGGGACAGCCTAGTTAACTATGGCTACACCTTC.

The chain carries TRBV5-5 and TRBJ1-1; 7 nucleotides line up with TRBD1. This CDR3 contains 14 residues. From germline, CDR1 is SGHKS and CDR2 YYEKEE (reference sequence). The J segment lost 6 bases and the V segment lost 4 bases, leaving 9 bases of the junction unmatched. The CDR3 loop is CASSTSRDSPEAFF. The CDR3 DNA reads TGTGCCAGCAGCACATCCCGGGACAGTCCTGAAGCTTTCTTT.

The rearrangement links TRBV7-9 to TRBJ1-1, with 12 bases fitting TRBD1. With V trimmed by 4 bases and J by 3 bases, 9 bases remained unmatched. CDR1 and CDR2 from the germline V gene are SEHNR and FQNEAQ (reference sequence). The CDR3 covers 17 residues. CDR3 loop: CASSSPRDRGLDTEAFF. The CDR3 DNA is TGTGCCAGCAGCTCACCCCGGGACAGGGGGCTTGACACTGAAGCTTTCTTT.

The chain couples TRBV5-1 to TRBJ1-1; no clear D gene. Between the trimmed V and J ends, which lost 2 bases and 4 bases, there was a span of 18 bases. The CDR3 length is 16 residues. Germline assignment: CDR1 SGHRS and CDR2 YFSETQ. Here the CDR3 DNA reads TGCGCCAGCAGCTTAAGTCAACGGGCGGGGAGCACTGAAGCTTTCTTT. This codes for CASSLSQRAGSTEAFF.

The V gene is TRBV20-1, the J gene TRBJ2-7, with 10 bases that match TRBD2. The CDR3 spans 14 residues. With 3 bases clipped from V and 4 bases from J, the junction kept 6 bases outside the gene matches. CDR1 and CDR2 (germline): DFQATT, SNEGSKA (reference sequence). The chain's CDR3 is CSASSPSGSYEQYF. CDR3 coding DNA: TGCAGTGCTAGTTCACCTAGCGGGAGTTACGAGCAGTACTTC.

The V gene is TRBV5-1, the J gene TRBJ2-2, with 11 bases identical to TRBD1. In germline, CDR1 is SGHRS, CDR2 YFSETQ. V trimming: 6 bases; J trimming: 3 bases; junction bases outside the gene matches: 16. The CDR3 length is 19 residues. The CDR3 region has the DNA TGCGCCAGCACCAGTTTGGGACAGGGGGTAGTGTCCGACACCGGGGAGCTGTTTTTT. Translated, it gives CASTSLGQGVVSDTGELFF.

The chain has TRBV28 and TRBJ2-6, with 8 bases matching TRBD1. The junction had 9 bases not matched to a gene; V was cut back by 5 bases and J by 0 bases. The CDR3 is 18 amino acids. Germline CDR1 MDHEN, CDR2 SYDVKM. CDR3 sequence reads: CASSTGTGIASGANVLTF. Here the CDR3 DNA reads TGTGCCAGCAGTACCGGGACAGGTATTGCCTCTGGGGCCAACGTCCTGACTTTC. The variable domain in full, with the rest retrieved from reference TRBV28 and TRBJ2-6, is DVKVTQSSRYLVKRTGEKVFLECVQDMDHENMFWYRQDPGLGLRLIYFSYDVKMKEKGDIPEGYSVSREKKERFSLILESASTNQTSMYLCASSTGTGIASGANVLTFGAGSRLTVL.

The genes are TRBV5-1 and TRBJ2-1, with a tentative D call TRBD1 (5 bases). This CDR3 is built from 12 residues. Looked up from germline, CDR1 is SGHRS and CDR2 is YFSETQ. The V gene lost 2 bases and the J gene lost 7 bases, with 7 bases spanning the gap. CDR3 bases: TGCGCCAGCAGCTTTCAGGGAAATGAGCAGTTCTTC. This encodes CASSFQGNEQFF.

CDR3 sequence: CASRPPGYNEQFF. The DNA of the CDR3 is TGTGCCAGCAGGCCTCCCGGGTACAATGAGCAGTTCTTC. This sequence joins TRBV7-2 and TRBJ2-1; D unresolved. CDR1 is SGHTA and CDR2 is FQGNSA in the germline V gene. V was cut by 6 bases and J by 4 bases, with 10 bases left in between. The CDR3 is made up of 13 amino acids. Complete variable domain (other parts from reference TRBV7-2 and TRBJ2-1): GAGVSQSPSNKVTEKGKDVELRCDPISGHTALYWYRQSLGQGLEFLIYFQGNSAPDKSGLPSDRFSAERTGGSVSTLTIQRTQQEDSAVYLCASRPPGYNEQFFGPGTRLTVL.

This clone was seen only once. The genes are TRBV5-4 and TRBJ2-1; 9 nucleotides match TRBD1. The V gene's germline CDR1 is SGHNT and CDR2 YYREEE (reference sequence). The CDR3 runs 15 residues. Trimming removed 4 bases from V and 1 base from J; junction bases left unmatched: 3. CDR3 DNA sequence: TGTGCCAGCAGCCCCGGGACAGGGTCCTACAATGAGCAGTTCTTC. Protein: CASSPGTGSYNEQFF.

This sequence joins TRBV4-1 and TRBJ1-5; D unclear. CDR3 size: 16 residues. With 3 bases removed from V and 0 bases from J, the gap between germline ends came to 12 bases. CDR1 and CDR2 (germline): MGHRA, YSYEKL. As DNA, the CDR3 is TGCGCCAGCAGCCATCCTTCGGGCGTTAGCAATCAGCCCCAGCATTTT. Translated, it gives CASSHPSGVSNQPQHF.

The chain joins TRBV24-1 to TRBJ2-5, with D possibly being TRBD2 (6 bases). The germline CDR1 and CDR2 sequences are KGHDR and SFDVKD. There are 15 residues in the CDR3. V shed 5 bases and J shed 0 bases, with 12 bases lying between them. CDR3 sequence: CATSAVLADQETQYF. The CDR3 DNA reads TGTGCCACCAGTGCCGTGTTAGCGGACCAAGAGACCCAGTACTTC.